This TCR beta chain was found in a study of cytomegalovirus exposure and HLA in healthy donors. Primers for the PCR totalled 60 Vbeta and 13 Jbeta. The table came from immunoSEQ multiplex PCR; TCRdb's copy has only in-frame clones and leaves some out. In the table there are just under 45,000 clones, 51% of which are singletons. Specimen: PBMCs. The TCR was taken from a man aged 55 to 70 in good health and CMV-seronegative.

The CDR3 spells CASSSGTGWADTQYF. The DNA for the CDR3 is TGCGCCAGCAGCTCCGGGACAGGATGGGCAGATACGCAGTATTTT. The V gene is TRBV5-1, the J gene TRBJ2-3; TRBD1 matches 8 bases. The length of the CDR3 is 15 residues. The V segment lost 3 bases and the J segment 4 bases; nucleotides outside the gene matches: 7. Germline CDR1 SGHRS, CDR2 YFSETQ.